Below, 27 T cell receptor beta chains from the same sample are listed, as sequenced in a study of radiotherapy plus CTLA-4 blockade in lung cancer. Here immunoSEQ multiplex PCR was the method, and the copy in TCRdb shows in-frame clones only, minus some. In the table there are roughly 90,000 clones, around 88% of which are singletons. Sequencing was performed on peripheral blood, taken from a patient treated with radiotherapy plus ipilimumab. The receptors derive from a human donor with non-small cell lung cancer that progressed on radiotherapy plus ipilimumab.

The chain couples TRBV5-6 to TRBJ2-1; D is perhaps TRBD2 (6 bases). Looked up from germline, CDR1 is SGHDT and CDR2 is YYEEEE. The V gene lost 2 bases and the J gene lost 5 bases, with 17 bases spanning the gap. The length of the CDR3 is 16 residues. Written as DNA, the CDR3 is TGTGCCAGCAGCTTACCGCGGGATCTCCTTAACAATGAGCAGTTCTTC. It is translated as CASSLPRDLLNNEQFF.

V usage is TRBV9 and J usage is TRBJ2-1; D is unresolved. This CDR3 contains 16 residues. V was clipped by 0 bases and J by 4 bases, with 14 bases between them. The germline V gene has CDR1 SGDLS and CDR2 YYNGEE. The CDR3, as DNA: TGTGCCAGCAGCGTAGGTACGGGCTTCGAATACAATGAGCAGTTCTTC. This translates into CASSVGTGFEYNEQFF.

V is TRBV29-1 and J is TRBJ1-2, with 8 bases that match TRBD1. The CDR3 has 13 amino acids. CDR1 and CDR2 (germline): SQVTM, ANQGSEA. Trimming at V came to 3 bases and at J to 7 bases, leaving 7 bases not matched to a gene. The DNA for the CDR3 is TGCAGCGTTGATGGGACAGGTTCTCTTGGCTACACCTTC. Its protein product is CSVDGTGSLGYTF.

The rearrangement uses TRBV7-2 and TRBJ1-1, with D unclear. The CDR3 runs to 16 residues. Trimming cost V 2 bases and J 4 bases, with 17 bases left between them. Germline CDR1 reads SGHTA; CDR2 reads FQGNSA. The DNA for the CDR3 is TGTGCCAGCAGCTTAATGTCGGCCGGAGCGGCCACTGAAGCTTTCTTT. Encoded protein: CASSLMSAGAATEAFF.

This chain links TRBV10-3 with TRBJ2-3, with D perhaps matching TRBD2 (6 bases). Germline CDR1 reads ENHRY; CDR2 reads SYGVKD. V dropped 7 bases and J dropped 0 bases, with 14 bases sitting between them. CDR3 size: 15 residues. CDR3 DNA: TGTGCCATCAAGCAAGCGGGTATTAGCACAGATACGCAGTATTTT. This gives the protein CAIKQAGISTDTQYF.

The chain couples TRBV5-1 to TRBJ2-7; the D is unclear. Trimming left V 4 bases short and J 7 bases short, with 9 bases between. From germline, CDR1 is SGHRS and CDR2 YFSETQ. The CDR3 loop spans 11 amino acids. CDR3: CASSRGGEQYF. In nucleotides, the CDR3 is TGCGCCAGCAGCCGCGGCGGAGAGCAGTACTTC.

This sequence joins TRBV5-1 and TRBJ2-7; 9 bases match TRBD1. CDR3 length equals 16 residues. Germline V CDR1 and CDR2: SGHRS, YFSETQ. The V and J ends lost 0 bases and 0 bases, in that order; junction bases with no gene match: 4. CDR3 in amino acids: CASSLGTGANSYEQYF. CDR3 in DNA: TGCGCCAGCAGCTTGGGGACAGGGGCGAACTCCTACGAGCAGTACTTC.

The rearrangement links TRBV6-1 to TRBJ1-2; TRBD1 matches 8 bases. Germline loops: CDR1 MNHNS, CDR2 SASEGT. The CDR3 runs to 13 residues. The V segment lost 6 bases and the J segment 4 bases; nucleotides outside the gene matches: 4. The CDR3 is CASSRTGGYGYTF. In DNA, the CDR3 is TGTGCCAGCAGCCGCACAGGGGGCTATGGCTACACCTTC.

The rearrangement links TRBV5-1 to TRBJ2-7; unclear D gene. Germline values: CDR1 SGHRS, CDR2 YFSETQ. The CDR3 extends over 14 amino acids. V was cut by 4 bases and J by 3 bases, with 14 bases left in between. The CDR3 DNA follows: TGCGCCAGCAGCCCCAACTCACAGAACTACGAGCAGTACTTC. This encodes CASSPNSQNYEQYF. The entire variable domain, with the rest obtained from reference TRBV5-1 and TRBJ2-7, is as follows: KAGVTQTPRYLIKTRGQQVTLSCSPISGHRSVSWYQQTPGQGLQFLFEYFSETQRNKGNFPGRFSGRQFSNSRSEMNVSTLELGDSALYLCASSPNSQNYEQYFGPGTRLTVT.

This clone occurred once. The J gene is TRBJ1-5, the V gene TRBV7-6; D ambiguous. Germline values: CDR1 SGHVS, CDR2 FNYEAQ. Trimming removed 1 base from V and 3 bases from J, with 10 bases in between. The CDR3 sequence is 15 residues long. CDR3 coding DNA: TGTGCCAGCAGCTTAGTGTCGGGCAACAATCAGCCCCAGCATTTT. It codes for CASSLVSGNNQPQHF.

This clone was picked up a small number of times. This sequence joins TRBV6-5 and TRBJ2-7, with TRBD1 identical over 9 bases. The V gene's germline CDR1 is MNHEY and CDR2 SVGAGI. The CDR3 sequence is 15 residues long. The junction had 2 bases not matched to a gene; V was cut back by 2 bases and J by 0 bases. The CDR3 region is CASSYGTGNSYEQYF. DNA for the CDR3: TGTGCCAGCAGTTACGGGACAGGGAACTCCTACGAGCAGTACTTC.

The chain employs TRBV2 and TRBJ1-1; D unclear. The CDR3 spans 14 residues. Germline values: CDR1 SNHLY, CDR2 FYNNEI. V was cut by 6 bases and J by 5 bases, with 16 bases left in between. The CDR3: CASSLDGYRTEAFF. Written as DNA, the CDR3 is TGTGCCAGCAGCCTGGACGGTTACCGGACTGAAGCTTTCTTT.

The rearrangement joins TRBV18 to TRBJ1-5; no clear D gene. V lost 1 base and J lost 3, with 7 bases in between. CDR1 and CDR2 (germline): KGHSH, LQKENI. This CDR3 spans 14 amino acids. This CDR3 reads CASSPLRNNQPQHF. CDR3 DNA: TGTGCCAGCTCACCACTGAGGAACAATCAGCCCCAGCATTTT.

V is TRBV13 and J is TRBJ2-3; TRBD1 matches at 10 bases. The CDR3 totals 19 residues. V shed 5 bases and J 4 bases; nucleotides not matched to a gene: 18. Germline values: CDR1 PRHDT, CDR2 FYEKMQ (reference sequence). The CDR3 region is CASSPRRDRGTGYSDTQYF. In DNA form, the CDR3 reads TGTGCCAGCAGCCCCCGCCGGGACAGGGGTACGGGATATTCAGATACGCAGTATTTT.

V gene TRBV19 combines with J gene TRBJ1-5; possibly TRBD1 for D (5 bases). There are 14 residues in the CDR3. In germline, CDR1 is LNHDA, CDR2 SQIVND (reference sequence). The ends were cut back, 2 bases at V and 6 bases at J, with 11 bases in the middle. The CDR3: CASSISQAGQPQHF. In nucleotides, the CDR3 is TGTGCCAGTAGTATATCACAGGCCGGTCAGCCCCAGCATTTT.

The rearrangement joins TRBV7-2 to TRBJ2-5; perhaps TRBD1 as D (6 bases). The CDR3 has 12 residues. CDR1 and CDR2 (germline): SGHTA, FQGNSA. Trimming cost V 5 bases and J 9 bases, with 13 bases left between them. The CDR3 reads CASSDRLGAQYF. CDR3 DNA sequence: TGTGCCAGCAGCGACAGGCTCGGGGCCCAGTACTTC.

This chain links TRBV18 with TRBJ2-3; D call uncertain. Germline-derived CDR1 and CDR2 are KGHSH and LQKENI. Trimming cost V 3 bases and J 5 bases, with 6 bases left between them. The CDR3 loop spans 12 amino acids. This CDR3 is CASSPLEDTQYF. The CDR3 DNA sequence: TGTGCCAGCTCACCCTTGGAAGATACGCAGTATTTT.

The rearrangement joins TRBV5-6 to TRBJ2-5; tentatively, D is TRBD2 (6 bases). The germline V and J ends were trimmed by 7 bases and 5 bases, with 21 bases remaining between them. CDR1 is SGHDT, CDR2 YYEEEE, per germline. There are 15 residues in the CDR3. Here the CDR3 DNA reads TGTGCCAGCCGCGGGGCGACTCGCGGCTCGGAGACCCAGTACTTC. Translation gives CASRGATRGSETQYF.

This clone was seen a few times. The chain couples TRBV5-4 to TRBJ2-5; the D gene is possibly TRBD1 (7 bases). Germline CDR1 and CDR2: SGHNT and YYREEE (reference sequence). V lost 4 bases and J 5 bases, leaving 24 bases between the germline ends. This CDR3 is built from 17 residues. The DNA of the CDR3 is TGTGCCAGCAGCCCAGGGGGGAGGAGCCCCCGCGGCGAGACCCAGTACTTC. Protein sequence: CASSPGGRSPRGETQYF.

The chain couples TRBV2 to TRBJ1-5; possibly TRBD1 for D (5 bases). The CDR3 has 20 residues. From germline, CDR1 is SNHLY and CDR2 FYNNEI. V shed 3 bases and J shed 0 bases, with 24 bases lying between them. The DNA for the CDR3 is TGTGCCAGCAGTGATCGGCGGGACCCGATTGGGTCTTATAGCAATCAGCCCCAGCATTTT. Translating it yields CASSDRRDPIGSYSNQPQHF.

This sequence joins TRBV19 and TRBJ2-1; D uncertain. This CDR3 is built from 12 residues. CDR1 is LNHDA and CDR2 is SQIVND in the germline V gene (reference sequence). Trimming stripped 5 bases from V and 9 bases from J, with 11 bases between. The CDR3 region has the DNA TGTGCCAGTAGTGTCATAGTTGGTGAGCAGTTCTTC. This sequence encodes CASSVIVGEQFF.

CDR3 loop: CASSSPQNYGYTF. CDR3 DNA sequence: TGTGCCAGCAGCTCCCCACAAAACTATGGCTACACCTTC. The V and J genes are TRBV7-9 and TRBJ1-2; no definite D call. V shed 4 bases and J shed 2 bases, with 8 bases lying between them. CDR1 SEHNR and CDR2 FQNEAQ come from the germline V gene (reference sequence). CDR3 length equals 13 residues.

This chain connects TRBV7-8 to TRBJ2-3; 9 positions match TRBD2. The CDR3 sequence is 15 residues long. V shed 8 bases, J shed 3 bases, and the junction held 9 bases outside the gene matches. Germline-derived CDR1 and CDR2 are SGHVS and FQNEAQ. CDR3 sequence (DNA): TGTGCCAGCGGGGGGCGGGAGGGCCAGACAGATACGCAGTATTTT. Its protein is CASGGREGQTDTQYF.

This clone was seen only once. The chain joins TRBV19 to TRBJ2-7; TRBD2 agrees at 10 bases. V was clipped by 6 bases and J by 0 bases; unmatched bases: 5. The CDR3 is 15 amino acids. Per germline, CDR1 LNHDA and CDR2 SQIVND (reference sequence). The CDR3 sequence: CASRSSGSPSYEQYF. In DNA, the CDR3 is TGTGCCAGTAGATCTAGCGGGAGCCCCTCCTACGAGCAGTACTTC.

This clone has only a few counts. The V gene is TRBV12-5, the J gene TRBJ2-1; 8 bases are shared with TRBD2. The CDR3 runs 14 residues. Germline V gives CDR1 LGHNT, CDR2 FRNRAP. V shed 1 base and J 5 bases; nucleotides not matched to a gene: 1. The CDR3 protein is CASGLGLANNEQFF. The CDR3 region has the DNA TGTGCTAGTGGTTTGGGACTAGCGAACAATGAGCAGTTCTTC. Variable domain in full (rest from reference TRBV12-5 and TRBJ2-1): DARVTQTPRHKVTEMGQEVTMRCQPILGHNTVFWYRQTMMQGLELLAYFRNRAPLDDSGMPKDRFSAEMPDATLATLKIQPSEPRDSAVYFCASGLGLANNEQFFGPGTRLTVL.

DNA for the CDR3: TGCGCCAGCAGCTTGGGCCAATCCTACAATGAGCAGTTCTTC. Translation: CASSLGQSYNEQFF. The J gene is TRBJ2-1, the V gene TRBV5-1; D unclear. Germline CDR1 reads SGHRS; CDR2 reads YFSETQ. CDR3 length equals 14 residues. The V end lost 0 bases, the J end lost 1 base, and 5 bases lay between the germline ends.

The J gene is TRBJ2-5, the V gene TRBV28, with 8 bases fitting TRBD1. Germline lookup yields CDR1 MDHEN and CDR2 SYDVKM. V gave up 5 bases and J gave up 4 bases; unmatched junction bases: 6. The CDR3 totals 14 residues. The CDR3, as DNA: TGTGCCAGCAGTGCCCACGGACAGGGAGAGACCCAGTACTTC. As protein: CASSAHGQGETQYF.